Included here is one T cell receptor beta chain sequence, with context. It has no known antigen specificity. No base-level quality is on record; no much larger clone is a single base apart. In Seattle, one collaborating source enrolled patients while the infection was active and tracked those patients longitudinally over the course of disease. The collaborating institutions used their own protocols to collect whole blood in K2EDTA tubes. For TCRbeta analysis, collaborators shipped samples as frozen whole blood, isolated PBMCs, or DNA extracted from either of those sample types. The entry originates in a study of blood T cell repertoires in COVID-19 (dated by TCRdb to about 2020). Regarding the complete study: The collaborator samples originated in the United States, Italy and Spain and spanned the acute and convalescent phases of COVID-19. The dataset comprised deeply sampled blood TCRbeta repertoires from subjects exposed to, actively infected with, or recovered from COVID-19. HLA class I and class II types, where available, came from metadata supplied by the sample provider rather than from assay-based typing. The samples were drawn from the first 160 participants of the ongoing ImmuneRACE study and from 950 to 1,500 subjects provided by 6 global collaborators. The material from the prospective study consisted of cDNA or gDNA derived from T cells, B-cell-depleted T cells, or PBMCs. The repertoires were released in a freely available public database meant as a resource for research on the immune response to SARS-CoV-2. The sample metadata nearly always contained a de-identified subject ID, COVID-19 status, age in years and sex. The study at large found these results: The amount of clinical and demographic metadata varied by source and participant and was provided uncurated.

TCRbeta CDR3 regions were amplified from genomic DNA by means of the immunoSEQ Assay, a bias-controlled multiplex PCR. As for the original processing: Within the assay, amplification of reference gene primers was used to estimate how many nucleated cells each sample contained. To quantify the absolute abundance of each unique TCRbeta CDR3 rearrangement, sequence reads were collapsed and filtered. For each sample, productive Simpson clonality was calculated as the square root of Simpson's diversity index over productive rearrangements. TCRdb re-hosts the immuneACCESS table, in-frame sequences only. Its copies lack some clones; in the studies checked, an unresolved V gene accounts for under half of them, and the cause for the rest is not known. Clonal size and the V and J genes are those of that table, whereas D and trimming came from the DNA. The sample profile shows roughly 290,000 clones; around 82% of them were found once. The ten largest clones take up roughly 14% of the sample.

Sequenced material: peripheral blood. The clonotype comes from a person aged 65 to 79 with COVID-19, enrolled during active disease.

The CDR3 is CASSLGAGSATGNTIYF. The DNA sequence is as follows: TGTGCCAGCAGCTTAGGCGCAGGGTCTGCAACTGGAAACACCATATATTTT. Recombination joined TRBV11-2 with TRBJ1-3; a tentative D call is TRBD1 (5 bases match). The germline V gene yields SGHAT for CDR1 and FQNNGV for CDR2. V is shortened by 1 base, J by 2 bases, and the region joining them spans 15 bases. From the cysteine through the phenylalanine, the CDR3 covers 17 amino acids. Left in the record is the CDR3 DNA by itself, 51 bases read in frame from the first base.